This TCR beta chain was obtained from a study of tumor-infiltrating lymphocytes in glioblastoma multiforme. Germline-derived CDR1 and CDR2 are MGHRA and YSYEKL. The V end was cut by 0 bases, the J end by 7 bases, with 10 bases between. The length of the CDR3 is 14 residues. TCRB libraries came from RNA via three nested multiplex PCR rounds. TCRdb independently ran MiXCR on the multiplex PCR reads; one entry per CDR3 protein. The sample carries 15,000 to 20,000 distinct CDR3 sequences, approximately 70% recorded once. This clonotype has ten or more counts. The antigen is not known. Study observations and caveats: No surface-marker sorting into functional T cell subtypes was done.

This TCR came from a male donor with glioblastoma. The specimen sequenced was peripheral blood. The V and J genes are TRBV4-1 and TRBJ1-5; D gene unclear. CDR3 amino acids: CASSQDEMQQPQHF. DNA of the CDR3: TGCGCCAGCAGCCAAGATGAAATGCAACAGCCCCAGCATTTT.